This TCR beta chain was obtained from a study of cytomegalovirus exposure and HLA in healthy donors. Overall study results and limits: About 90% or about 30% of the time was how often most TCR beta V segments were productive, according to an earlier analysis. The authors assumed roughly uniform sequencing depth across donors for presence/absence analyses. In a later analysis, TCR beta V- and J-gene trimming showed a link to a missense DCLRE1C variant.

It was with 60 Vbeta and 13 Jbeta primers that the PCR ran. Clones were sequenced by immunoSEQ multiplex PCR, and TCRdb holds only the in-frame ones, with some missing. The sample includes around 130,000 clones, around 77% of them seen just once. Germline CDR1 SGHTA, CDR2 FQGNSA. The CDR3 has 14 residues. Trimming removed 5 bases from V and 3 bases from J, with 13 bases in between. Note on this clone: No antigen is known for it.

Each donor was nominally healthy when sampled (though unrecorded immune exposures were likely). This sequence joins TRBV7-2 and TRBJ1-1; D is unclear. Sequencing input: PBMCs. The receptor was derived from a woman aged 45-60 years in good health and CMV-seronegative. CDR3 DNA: TGTGCCAGCAGCGCTCGGGTGGTTGACACTGAAGCTTTCTTT. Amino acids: CASSARVVDTEAFF.